The source of this TCR beta chain is a study of beta chain features in type 1 diabetes. Background on the study: Across the samples, about 110,000,000 sorted cells were examined in total. Study findings and constraints: All four CD4+ subsets from Type 1 diabetes patients carried moderately but significantly shorter TCRB CDR3s. The study found fewer insertions and more deletions at VDJ junctions in type 1 diabetes patients.

Cell sorting via CD45RO/CCR7/CD25/CD127/CD95/CD27 was performed to obtain CD4+ naive, central memory, regulatory and stem cell-like memory cells. Germline V gene lookup returns CDR1 SGHAT and CDR2 FQNNGV. J gave up 2 bases and V 3 bases, and 9 bases lay outside the gene matches. The CDR3 length is 17 residues. Reverse transcription of all isolated RNA meant that expressed TCRB transcripts were sequenced. Naive, central memory and regulatory T cell samples averaged roughly 3.7 million immunoSEQ reads each. Measured with immunoSEQ multiplex PCR; TCRdb has only the in-frame clones, and not every one. The sample holds approximately 70,000 clones, nearly 50% seen once. This clone was seen a few times. Its antigen is unknown.

The sequencing sample was made of central memory CD4+ T cells from blood. This chain joins TRBV11-2 and TRBJ2-3; 9 nucleotides line up with TRBD2. The TCR comes from a man aged 25-45 years with type 1 diabetes. CDR3 DNA sequence: TGTGCCAGCAGCTTGACCGCTAGCGGGACGACCACAGATACGCAGTATTTT. This encodes CASSLTASGTTTDTQYF.